The source of this T cell receptor (beta chain) is a study of human T cells and chemical hapten exposure. Study-wide context: 0.01% DPC was applied to the upper back in patch tests, which were read at 6 days. Per-sample variation in TCR yield stemmed mainly from small pooled library volume differences. The study's findings and limits: The study found that DPC sensitization did not change TCRs above 1 in 1000 frequency.

Sample time point: patch test 3, about 24 weeks after DPC sensitization. The treatment here: therapeutic diphenylcyclopropenone sensitization with weekly scalp DPC. V was cut by 6 bases and J by 5 bases, with 15 bases left in between. CDR3 size: 14 residues. This clonotype was picked up a small number of times. Its antigen is undetermined. TCRdb analysed the RACE reads with MiXCR anew, one entry per CDR3 protein. The table lists some 91,000 distinct CDR3 sequences, roughly a quarter of them singletons. The sequence was obtained from a man aged 40-49 years with alopecia areata. Some clones in this sample may be carry-over from other donors' samples. This material consisted of whole blood, taken in connection with sensitization to the hapten diphenylcyclopropenone (DPC). The rearrangement links TRBV12-3 or TRBV12-4 to TRBJ2-3; D is undetermined. CDR3 in DNA: TGTGCCAGCAGCTTCAGTCTAGTGGAAGATACGCAGTATTTT. It codes for CASSFSLVEDTQYF.